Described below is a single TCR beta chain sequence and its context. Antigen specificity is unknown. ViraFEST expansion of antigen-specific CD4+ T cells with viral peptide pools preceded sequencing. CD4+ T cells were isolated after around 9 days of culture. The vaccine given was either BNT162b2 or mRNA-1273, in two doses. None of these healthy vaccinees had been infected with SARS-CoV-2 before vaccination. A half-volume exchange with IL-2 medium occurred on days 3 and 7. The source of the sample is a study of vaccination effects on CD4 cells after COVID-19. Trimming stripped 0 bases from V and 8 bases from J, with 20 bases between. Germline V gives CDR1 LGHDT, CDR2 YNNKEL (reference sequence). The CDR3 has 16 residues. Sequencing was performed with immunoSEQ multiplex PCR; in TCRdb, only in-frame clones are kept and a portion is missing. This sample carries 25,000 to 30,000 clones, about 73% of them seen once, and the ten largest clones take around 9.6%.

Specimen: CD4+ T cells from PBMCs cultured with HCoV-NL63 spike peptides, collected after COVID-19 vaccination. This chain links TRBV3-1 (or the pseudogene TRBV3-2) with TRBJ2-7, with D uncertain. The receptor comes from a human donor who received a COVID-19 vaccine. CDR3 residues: CASSQDIRLFYPQQYF. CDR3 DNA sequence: TGTGCCAGCAGCCAAGACATTCGACTGTTTTATCCCCAGCAGTACTTC.